This TCR beta chain is drawn from a study of OX40 agonist ivuxolimab in advanced cancers. Turning to the study itself: Previous treatment with anti-PD-1, anti-PD-L1 or anti-CTLA-4 therapy was allowed; approximately 40% had received some.

V was pared by 5 bases and J by 4 bases, with 18 bases between. The CDR3 loop spans 15 amino acids. Germline lookup yields CDR1 SGHTA and CDR2 FQGNSA. The table came from immunoSEQ multiplex PCR; TCRdb's copy has only in-frame clones and leaves some out. The sample carries more than 65,000 clones, more than 75% recorded once. Sequences were derived from CD4+ or CD8+ T cells sorted from blood, sampled in a trial of the OX40 agonist ivuxolimab. This clonotype was obtained from an adult with an advanced solid tumor such as melanoma, head and neck, liver or kidney cancer. The V gene is TRBV7-2, the J gene TRBJ2-7; D perhaps matches TRBD2 (6 bases). CDR3 sequence: CASSLRDGGPYEQYF. CDR3 nucleotides: TGTGCCAGCAGCCTAAGAGACGGGGGTCCTTACGAGCAGTACTTC. The full variable domain, its missing parts supplied by reference TRBV7-2 and TRBJ2-7, is GAGVSQSPSNKVTEKGKDVELRCDPISGHTALYWYRQSLGQGLEFLIYFQGNSAPDKSGLPSDRFSAERTGGSVSTLTIQRTQQEDSAVYLCASSLRDGGPYEQYFGPGTRLTVT.